These 28 T cell receptor beta chains share one sample of origin, sequenced in a study of neurological immune-mediated disorders. Time point noted: longitudinal time-point 1 (baseline). TCRdb recomputed calls from the 5' RACE reads with MiXCR, one row per CDR3 protein. Of under 90,000 distinct CDR3 sequences listed, roughly 10% were seen once; the top ten hold approximately 9.7%. Sequenced input: PBMCs. These receptors were collected from a man between 25 and 39 years old in good health.

Many counts were recorded for this clonotype. This chain joins TRBV7-8 and TRBJ2-1; TRBD2 matches 7 bases. The CDR3 is 15 residues long. J was trimmed by 1 base and V by 6 bases; bases with no gene match: 6. Germline V CDR1 and CDR2: SGHVS, FQNEAQ. CDR3 nucleotides: TGTGCCAGCAGTATAGCGGGCCAATCCTACAATGAGCAGTTCTTC. Its translation is CASSIAGQSYNEQFF.

The chain links TRBV7-8 to TRBJ2-1, with 10 bases identical to TRBD2. J lost 4 bases, V lost 1 base, and 4 bases had no gene match. The V gene's germline CDR1 is SGHVS and CDR2 FQNEAQ. The CDR3 runs to 16 residues. In nucleotides, the CDR3 is TGTGCCAGCAGCTTAGAGACTAGCGGGCCATACAATGAGCAGTTCTTC. It translates to CASSLETSGPYNEQFF.

Only a few counts were recorded for this clonotype. The CDR3 loop is CASLPPTGSNQPQHF. CDR3 DNA: TGTGCCAGCCTACCCCCGACAGGGAGCAATCAGCCCCAGCATTTT. This chain links TRBV28 with TRBJ1-5, with 7 bases that match TRBD1. J lost 1 base, V lost 8 bases, and 8 bases had no gene match. The CDR3 has 15 amino acids. Germline CDR1 is MDHEN and CDR2 is SYDVKM.

Of note for this clonotype: This may arise from a read error, as a much more abundant clone is one base away. The V gene is TRBV7-8, the J gene TRBJ2-2; D call uncertain. V was clipped by 1 base and J by 0 bases, with 12 bases between them. The CDR3 totals 17 residues. The germline V gene has CDR1 SGHVS and CDR2 FQNEAQ. For the CDR3, the DNA is TGTGCCAGCAGCTTAGTGAGTGTGGGAACGAACACCGGGGAGCTGTTTTTT. Translated: CASSLVSVGTNTGELFF.

This clonotype was recorded many times. V usage is TRBV5-1 and J usage is TRBJ2-7, with D possibly matching TRBD1 (5 bases). The CDR3 has 12 residues. Trimming took off 4 bases at V and 11 bases at J, with 16 bases between the two ends. The germline V gene has CDR1 SGHRS and CDR2 YFSETQ. The CDR3 here is CASSPTGGREYF. The CDR3 DNA reads as TGCGCCAGCAGCCCCACCGGCGGCAGGGAGTACTTC.

This clonotype was observed at least ten times. The rearrangement joins TRBV20-1 to TRBJ2-3; D gene uncertain. V lost 0 bases, J lost 6 bases, and 13 bases lay in between. This CDR3 has 14 residues. From germline, CDR1 is DFQATT and CDR2 SNEGSKA (reference sequence). CDR3 sequence reads: CSARDSRIGDTQYF. In nucleotides, the CDR3 is TGCAGTGCTAGAGATAGCCGAATAGGGGATACGCAGTATTTT.

This clonotype was picked up a small number of times. The V call is TRBV19, the J call TRBJ2-1; the match to TRBD1 covers 8 bases. The CDR3 has 18 amino acids. The V and J ends lost 0 bases and 0 bases, in that order; junction bases with no gene match: 7. CDR1 and CDR2 from the germline V gene are LNHDA and SQIVND (reference sequence). Here the CDR3 DNA reads TGTGCCAGTAGTATAGAAGGGACAGGCTCAATCTCCTACAATGAGCAGTTCTTC. It specifies CASSIEGTGSISYNEQFF.

This clonotype was seen ten or more times. The chain is built from TRBV20-1 and TRBJ2-7; D call uncertain. The CDR3 contains 15 residues. Germline V gene sequence: CDR1 DFQATT, CDR2 SNEGSKA (reference sequence). The germline V and J ends were trimmed by 0 bases and 5 bases, with 17 bases remaining between them. The chain's CDR3 is CSARDTLSKGDEQYF. The DNA for the CDR3 is TGCAGTGCTAGAGATACGCTCTCCAAGGGCGACGAGCAGTACTTC.

This clonotype was counted many times. This sequence joins TRBV20-1 and TRBJ1-5; no reliable D call. Germline CDR1 is DFQATT and CDR2 is SNEGSKA (reference sequence). V lost 7 bases and J 0 bases, leaving 7 bases between the germline ends. CDR3 length: 12 amino acids. The CDR3 coding sequence is TGCAGTGGGCAGGATAGCAATCAGCCCCAGCATTTT. Its protein product is CSGQDSNQPQHF.

In this sample, this clonotype turned up many times. V and J are TRBV5-1 and TRBJ2-2; D could derive from TRBD1 or TRBD2 (5 bases each). This CDR3 region has 15 residues. V dropped 1 base and J dropped 4 bases, with 11 bases sitting between them. Germline V lookup: CDR1 SGHRS, CDR2 YFSETQ. The CDR3 here is CASSLSGTRTGELFF. In nucleotides, the CDR3 is TGCGCCAGCAGCTTGAGTGGGACGCGCACCGGGGAGCTGTTTTTT.

The CDR3 protein is CASSYGTGGYEQYF. The CDR3 DNA reads as TGTGCCAGCAGTTACGGGACAGGGGGCTACGAGCAGTACTTC. The genes are TRBV6-5 and TRBJ2-7; 11 bases are a match to TRBD1. CDR1 is MNHEY, CDR2 SVGAGI, per germline. The ends lost 2 bases at V and 3 bases at J; junction bases unmatched: 0. This CDR3 is 14 amino acids long.

This clonotype was detected many times. The V gene is TRBV4-1, the J gene TRBJ2-1; maybe TRBD2 (5 bases). V was trimmed by 1 base and J by 6 bases, leaving 13 bases between them. Per the germline V gene, CDR1 is MGHRA and CDR2 is YSYEKL. The CDR3 is 15 amino acids. In DNA, the CDR3 is TGCGCCAGCAGCCAAGGGGCGGGTAGAAGCAATGAGCAGTTCTTC. It yields the protein CASSQGAGRSNEQFF.

This clonotype was seen ten or more times. J is TRBJ2-2 and V is TRBV5-1; D gene ambiguous. The germline V gene encodes CDR1 SGHRS and CDR2 YFSETQ. Trimming stripped 1 base from V and 4 bases from J, with 5 bases between. The CDR3 covers 13 residues. Here the CDR3 DNA reads TGCGCCAGCAGCTTGACCACCACCGGGGAGCTGTTTTTT. This translates into CASSLTTTGELFF.

This clonotype was counted many times. The V call is TRBV5-1, the J call TRBJ2-1; TRBD2 matches at 9 bases. V gave up 1 base and J gave up 3 bases; unmatched junction bases: 2. Germline CDR1 reads SGHRS; CDR2 reads YFSETQ. CDR3 length: 15 amino acids. Written as DNA, the CDR3 is TGCGCCAGCAGCTTGTCTAGCGGGGACTACAATGAGCAGTTCTTC. Protein: CASSLSSGDYNEQFF.

This clonotype showed up many times. The gene calls are TRBV10-3 and TRBJ2-4; 8 bases align to TRBD2. This CDR3 region has 16 residues. Germline values: CDR1 ENHRY, CDR2 SYGVKD. The trim removed 3 bases at V and 1 base at J, leaving 5 bases unmatched. The DNA for the CDR3 is TGTGCCATCAGTGACGGAAGCGGGAGCGCCAAAAACATTCAGTACTTC. Translating it yields CAISDGSGSAKNIQYF.

This clonotype was recorded at least ten times. The V gene is TRBV7-2, the J gene TRBJ2-7; D ambiguous. V lost 2 bases to trimming and J lost 2 bases, with 7 bases between them. This CDR3 is built from 13 residues. Germline CDR1 and CDR2: SGHTA and FQGNSA. The CDR3 loop reads CASSLLVTYEQYF. For the CDR3, the DNA is TGTGCCAGCAGCTTATTAGTCACCTACGAGCAGTACTTC. Combining the CDR3 with reference TRBV7-2 and TRBJ2-7 gives the whole variable domain GAGVSQSPSNKVTEKGKDVELRCDPISGHTALYWYRQSLGQGLEFLIYFQGNSAPDKSGLPSDRFSAERTGGSVSTLTIQRTQQEDSAVYLCASSLLVTYEQYFGPGTRLTVT.

This clonotype was detected a few times. V gene TRBV10-3 combines with J gene TRBJ1-1; D unresolved. The CDR3 has 13 amino acids. V lost 2 bases and J 7 bases, leaving 11 bases between the germline ends. CDR1 and CDR2 (germline): ENHRY, SYGVKD. The CDR3 DNA is TGTGCCATCAGTGAGGCCAGAGGCATTGAAGCTTTCTTT. It yields the protein CAISEARGIEAFF.

This clonotype showed up many times. The V call is TRBV28, the J call TRBJ1-2; 8 nucleotides line up with TRBD1. V trimming: 3 bases; J trimming: 8 bases; junction bases outside the gene matches: 8. The germline V gene encodes CDR1 MDHEN and CDR2 SYDVKM. This CDR3 comprises 14 residues. Written as DNA, the CDR3 is TGTGCCAGCAGTTTCGGACAGGGCTCCTTCGGCTACACCTTC. It is translated as CASSFGQGSFGYTF.

This clonotype was detected ten times or more. The rearrangement links TRBV5-1 to TRBJ2-7, with D possibly being TRBD2 (5 bases). Germline values: CDR1 SGHRS, CDR2 YFSETQ. Trimming stripped 3 bases from V and 3 bases from J, with 13 bases between. The CDR3 is 14 residues long. CDR3 nucleotides: TGCGCCAGCAGCTCCTTAGAGGGTGGCTACGAGCAGTACTTC. Amino acids: CASSSLEGGYEQYF.

This clonotype was seen more than once but under ten times. The rearrangement joins TRBV6-1 to TRBJ2-2; D unclear. Deletions cut 7 bases from V and 1 base from J, with 7 bases between. The germline gives CDR1 MNHNS, CDR2 SASEGT. The CDR3 is made up of 13 amino acids. CDR3 bases: TGTGCCAGCAATAAGGAGAACACCGGGGAGCTGTTTTTT. The encoded protein is CASNKENTGELFF.

This clonotype was seen at least ten times. The J gene is TRBJ1-6, the V gene TRBV28, with D unclear. Germline CDR1 reads MDHEN; CDR2 reads SYDVKM. The germline V and J ends were trimmed by 11 bases and 0 bases, with 11 bases remaining between them. This CDR3 comprises 14 residues. The CDR3 DNA reads TGTGCCGCACAAGAGAGCTCCTATAATTCACCCCTCCACTTT. Its protein is CAAQESSYNSPLHF.

This clonotype was seen repeatedly, ten times or more. The chain has TRBV29-1 and TRBJ2-7; D possibly corresponds to TRBD1 (6 bases). Trimming cost V 6 bases and J 0 bases, with 15 bases left between them. Germline values: CDR1 SQVTM, CDR2 ANQGSEA. The CDR3 has 14 amino acids. CDR3: CSVVILDSSYEQYF. The DNA for the CDR3 is TGCAGCGTCGTTATACTGGACAGCTCCTACGAGCAGTACTTC.

This clonotype was counted ten times or more. The V and J genes are TRBV20-1 and TRBJ2-5; tentative D call: TRBD2 (5 bases). The CDR3 contains 15 residues. Trimming took 3 bases from V and 3 from J, leaving 17 bases between them. Germline V gene lookup returns CDR1 DFQATT and CDR2 SNEGSKA (reference sequence). The CDR3, as DNA: TGCAGTGCTAGGATCCCCCTAGCAGCCGAAGAGACCCAGTACTTC. Protein sequence: CSARIPLAAEETQYF.

This clonotype was seen at least ten times. V gene TRBV20-1 combines with J gene TRBJ2-5; 8 bases match TRBD2. CDR1 DFQATT and CDR2 SNEGSKA come from the germline V gene (reference sequence). This CDR3 is built from 16 residues. Unmatched junction bases numbered 14, after V lost 3 bases and J lost 5 bases. CDR3 nucleotides: TGCAGTGCTAGGGAAGCGGGAGTATTAAGAGGGGAGACCCAGTACTTC. This sequence encodes CSAREAGVLRGETQYF.

The V call is TRBV5-1, the J call TRBJ2-1; D is possibly TRBD2 (6 bases). The CDR3 is 16 residues long. The ends were cut back, 5 bases at V and 8 bases at J, with 23 bases in the middle. In germline, CDR1 is SGHRS, CDR2 YFSETQ. The CDR3 region has the DNA TGCGCCAGCAGACAGACTAGTTTTTCCTTTTCCTATGAGCAGTTCTTC. The encoded protein is CASRQTSFSFSYEQFF.

This clonotype was recorded many times. The chain joins TRBV6-5 to TRBJ1-2, with TRBD1 matching 11 bases. Germline V gene sequence: CDR1 MNHEY, CDR2 SVGAGI. The V gene end was trimmed by 2 bases and the J gene end by 4 bases; junction bases not matched to a gene: 9. The CDR3 is 17 residues long. In nucleotides, the CDR3 is TGTGCCAGCAGTTACATCAGGACAGGGGGCAGCAGCTATGGCTACACCTTC. Translated: CASSYIRTGGSSYGYTF.

The rearrangement uses TRBV5-1 and TRBJ2-7, with D maybe TRBD1 (6 bases). This CDR3 contains 13 residues. Trimming took 2 bases from V and 3 from J, leaving 9 bases between them. Germline-derived CDR1 and CDR2 are SGHRS and YFSETQ. The CDR3 loop reads CASSLVDSYEQYF. CDR3 bases: TGCGCCAGCAGCTTAGTGGACAGCTACGAGCAGTACTTC.

This clonotype was seen more than once but under ten times. The V call is TRBV18, the J call TRBJ2-7, with D perhaps matching TRBD2 (5 bases). The V and J ends lost 4 bases and 4 bases respectively, with 11 bases between them. Germline V gene sequence: CDR1 KGHSH, CDR2 LQKENI. There are 13 residues in the CDR3. CDR3 amino acids: CASSRESRYEQYF. The CDR3 DNA reads TGTGCCAGCTCACGGGAGAGCCGGTACGAGCAGTACTTC.